This is a list of T cell receptor beta chains from one sample in a study of T cells in Graves' hyperthyroidism and ophthalmopathy. In TCRdb, the multiplex PCR reads were re-called with MiXCR into one record per CDR3 protein. The sample consists of approximately 600,000 distinct CDR3 sequences, 20% of them appearing once. Sequencing was carried out using blood. These receptors originate from a man aged 30 to 45 with Graves' ophthalmopathy. The CDR3 runs from the conserved cysteine through the conserved F or W. The D gene is left open where the match is weak. Clone size appears in some rows only: once, few, many, or a class for an expanded clone.

TRBJ1-4,many,TRBV7-2,.,TGTGCCAGCAGCCGGGTAACCAGGGAGGAAAAACTGTTTTTT,CASSRVTREEKLFF
TRBJ1-5,many,TRBV11-2,TRBD1,TGTGCCAGCAGCTTAAACACAGGGGATAGCAATCAGCCCCAGCATTTT,CASSLNTGDSNQPQHF
TRBJ2-7,.,TRBV20-1,.,TGCAGTGCCGGACAGCTCCGCTACGAGCAGTACTTC,CSAGQLRYEQYF
TRBJ2-7,.,TRBV28,.,TGTGCCAGCAGGAAACTAACGGGTTGGGAGCAGTACTTC,CASRKLTGWEQYF
TRBJ2-2,many,TRBV5-1,.,TGCGCCAGCAGCTCCAATGAGGGACCAGACACCGGGGAGCTGTTTTTT,CASSSNEGPDTGELFF
TRBJ2-3,.,TRBV5-1,.,TGCGCCAGCAGCTTGGGAGCTGTTAGCACAGATACGCAGTATTTT,CASSLGAVSTDTQYF
TRBJ1-2,few,TRBV2,TRBD1,TGTGCCAGCAGTGAAGTACAGGGGGCGAACTATGGCTACACCTTC,CASSEVQGANYGYTF
TRBJ1-3,.,TRBV4-3,TRBD1,TGCGCCAGCAGCCAAGAAGGGACAGTAGGAAACACCATATATTTT,CASSQEGTVGNTIYF
TRBJ1-5,many,TRBV2,.,TGTGCCAGCAACGGGGATGGGCAGCCCCAGCATTTT,CASNGDGQPQHF
TRBJ2-1,.,TRBV6-2/TRBV6-3,TRBD2,TGTGCCAGCAAGGGTGGGACTAGCGGAAATGAGCAGTTCTTC,CASKGGTSGNEQFF
TRBJ2-7,.,TRBV18,.,TGTGCCAGCTCCTCCCCCTTAGGTACCTACGAGCAGTACTTC,CASSSPLGTYEQYF
TRBJ2-5,.,TRBV6-2/TRBV6-3,.,TGTGCCAGCAGCGGCGAGCAGCCCCAAGAGACCCAGTACTTC,CASSGEQPQETQYF